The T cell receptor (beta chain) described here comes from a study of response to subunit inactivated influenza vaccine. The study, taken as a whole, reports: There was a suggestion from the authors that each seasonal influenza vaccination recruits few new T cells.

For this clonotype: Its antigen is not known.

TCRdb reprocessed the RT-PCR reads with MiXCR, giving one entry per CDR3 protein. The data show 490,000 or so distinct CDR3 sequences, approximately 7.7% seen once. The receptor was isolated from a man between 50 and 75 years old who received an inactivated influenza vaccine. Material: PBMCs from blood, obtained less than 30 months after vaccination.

As DNA, the CDR3 is TGTGCCAGCAGCACCGGGGGGCCCAATGCCGAGCTAAGCAATCAGCCCCAGCATTTT. This translates into CASSTGGPNAELSNQPQHF. V and J are TRBV11-1 and TRBJ1-5, with D maybe TRBD1 (6 bases). V gave up 5 bases and J gave up 1 base, with 24 bases separating them. Germline lookup yields CDR1 SGHAT and CDR2 FQDESV (reference sequence). This CDR3 is built from 19 residues.